A selection of T cell receptor beta chains follows, all from one sample in a study of T cells after yellow fever vaccination. TCRdb re-derived calls from the 5' RACE reads in MiXCR, one entry per CDR3 protein. The sample has 400,000 or so distinct CDR3 sequences, around a tenth seen once; the top ten hold 18%. The sample here was PBMCs, taken on the day of the first yellow fever vaccination. Source of these receptors: a young man who received the YFV17D yellow fever vaccine. The CDR3 runs from the conserved cysteine through the conserved F or W. A D gene is named only where the DNA matches it firmly. Clone size is given for some rows only: seen once, a few or many times, or a class if the clone is expanded.

TRBJ1-1,TRBV27,-,-,CASSLGPGYTEAFF,TGTGCCAGCAGTTTAGGTCCGGGGTACACTGAAGCTTTCTTT
TRBJ1-4,TRBV7-9,many,TRBD1,CASRDNRGNEKLFF,TGTGCCAGCAGAGATAACAGGGGTAATGAAAAACTGTTTTTT
TRBJ1-2,TRBV18,-,-,CASSPSGSSNYGYTF,TGTGCCAGCTCACCATCGGGCAGCAGCAACTATGGCTACACCTTC
TRBJ2-3,TRBV18,-,-,CASSPPERGDTQYF,TGTGCCAGCTCACCACCGGAAAGGGGTGATACGCAGTATTTT
TRBJ2-5,TRBV5-4,few,-,CASTHPGLGETQYF,TGTGCCAGCACCCATCCAGGCCTGGGAGAGACCCAGTACTTC
TRBJ2-3,TRBV4-1,-,-,CASSQVKGFADTQYF,TGCGCCAGCAGCCAAGTGAAGGGGTTCGCAGATACGCAGTATTTT
TRBJ2-5,TRBV6-5,-,-,CATSGSGETQYF,TGTGCCACCTCGGGTAGTGGAGAGACCCAGTACTTC
TRBJ2-1,TRBV2,-,TRBD2,CASSEGRGYNEQFF,TGTGCCAGCAGTGAGGGGCGGGGGTACAATGAGCAGTTCTTC
TRBJ1-2,TRBV5-5,once,-,CASRPQLNYGYTF,TGTGCCAGCAGGCCCCAACTCAACTATGGCTACACCTTC
TRBJ2-5,TRBV6-2/TRBV6-3,few,-,CASTGLRGNVRETQYF,TGTGCCAGCACCGGCCTGAGAGGGAATGTCCGAGAGACCCAGTACTTC
TRBJ2-5,TRBV7-2,few,-,CASSLVFGETQYF,TGTGCCAGCAGCTTAGTCTTCGGGGAGACCCAGTACTTC
TRBJ2-7,TRBV6-5,few,-,CASSYSRGSSYEQYF,TGTGCCAGCAGTTACTCGAGAGGGAGCTCCTACGAGCAGTACTTC
TRBJ2-7,TRBV7-2,few,TRBD1,CASSQRQGLYEQYF,TGTGCCAGCAGCCAAAGACAGGGGTTGTACGAGCAGTACTTC
TRBJ1-6,TRBV29-1,-,-,CSVRQSNNSPLHF,TGCAGCGTTCGACAGTCTAATAATTCACCCCTCCACTTT
TRBJ2-5,TRBV9,-,-,CASSVAANTQETQYF,TGTGCCAGCAGCGTAGCGGCAAATACACAAGAGACCCAGTACTTC
TRBJ2-3,TRBV6-1,many,TRBD2,CASSQVVAGGPTDTQYF,TGTGCCAGCAGCCAGGTGGTAGCGGGGGGACCCACAGATACGCAGTATTTT
TRBJ1-2,TRBV20-1,few,TRBD1,CSAPMDRVGYTF,TGCAGTGCCCCGATGGACAGGGTTGGCTACACCTTC
TRBJ2-7,TRBV5-5,few,-,CASSLGFLSYEQYF,TGTGCCAGCAGTTTGGGTTTTTTGTCCTACGAGCAGTACTTC
TRBJ2-1,TRBV5-4,-,TRBD2,CASSVRFSGGDNEQFF,TGTGCCAGCAGCGTACGATTTAGCGGGGGAGACAATGAGCAGTTCTTC
TRBJ1-1,TRBV5-1,few,-,CASSLRQSTEAFF,TGCGCCAGCAGCTTAAGACAGTCCACTGAAGCTTTCTTT
TRBJ1-2,TRBV7-9,many,-,CASSLGQSNYGYTF,TGTGCCAGCAGCTTGGGCCAATCTAACTATGGCTACACCTTC
TRBJ2-2,TRBV5-1,-,TRBD2,CASSSGLAGGDTGELFF,TGCGCCAGCAGCTCGGGACTAGCGGGGGGCGACACCGGGGAGCTGTTTTTT
TRBJ1-1,TRBV5-1,many,-,CASSFESTSGTEAFF,TGCGCCAGCAGCTTTGAAAGCACTTCAGGTACTGAAGCTTTCTTT
TRBJ2-1,TRBV5-1,many,TRBD1,CASSTGGQRIYNEQFF,TGCGCCAGCAGCACAGGGGGACAGCGGATTTACAATGAGCAGTTCTTC
TRBJ1-2,TRBV7-8,few,-,CASSLAPRVPYGYTF,TGTGCCAGCAGCTTAGCGCCCAGGGTCCCCTATGGCTACACCTTC
TRBJ2-3,TRBV24-1,few,TRBD2,CATSDGGGPDTQYF,TGTGCCACCAGTGACGGGGGGGGGCCAGATACGCAGTATTTT
TRBJ1-1,TRBV4-1,-,-,CASSQEGVAAEAFF,TGCGCCAGCAGCCAAGAAGGTGTAGCAGCGGAAGCTTTCTTT
TRBJ1-2,TRBV4-2,few,-,CASSQEGKGGYTF,TGTGCCAGCAGCCAAGAGGGAAAAGGTGGCTACACCTTC
TRBJ2-1,TRBV10-3,many,-,CAISEEYGPLSSYNEQFF,TGTGCCATCAGTGAAGAATACGGACCGTTAAGCTCCTACAATGAGCAGTTCTTC
TRBJ1-2,TRBV7-9,few,-,CASSPGEFMPF,TGTGCCAGCAGCCCGGGGGAGTTCATGCCCTTC
TRBJ1-6,TRBV28,-,-,CASSRIWNNSPLHF,TGTGCCAGCAGCCGGATTTGGAATAATTCACCCCTCCACTTT
TRBJ2-5,TRBV20-1,few,TRBD1,CSARRGTGGQTQYF,TGCAGTGCTAGAAGGGGGACAGGAGGACAGACCCAGTACTTC